Below, 7 T cell receptor beta chains from the same sample are listed, as sequenced in a study of cytomegalovirus exposure and HLA in healthy donors (dated by TCRdb to 2016 to 2017). The library was built by means of the immunoSEQ multiplex PCR assay. For the multiplex PCR, a mixture combining 60 forward primers for TCR Vbeta segments and 13 reverse primers for TCR Jbeta segments was used. TCRdb limited this immuneACCESS table to in-frame rearrangements with V and J called. A share of clones is missing; checked studies link under half to unresolved V genes, and the rest is unexplained. This sample is represented by just over 150,000 clones; about three quarters of them were singletons. Of the sample, about 0.91% is held by the ten largest clones. Sequencing was performed on PBMCs. These receptors were taken from a woman aged 50 to 60 in good health and CMV-seropositive.

This clone appeared a few times. The chain recombines TRBV6-1 with TRBJ2-5, with 8 bases that match TRBD1. This CDR3 spans 13 amino acids. Losses at the gene ends were 5 bases for V and 11 bases for J; bases not matched to a gene: 10. Germline V lookup: CDR1 MNHNS, CDR2 SASEGT. This chain's CDR3 is CASSPTTRTGQYF. The CDR3 nucleotides are TGTGCCAGCAGTCCAACTACAAGGACAGGGCAGTACTTC.

CDR3: CASSGALMNTEAFF. In DNA, the CDR3 is TGTGCCAGCAGTGGGGCGTTGATGAACACTGAAGCTTTCTTT. This chain uses TRBV6-4 with TRBJ1-1; D is ambiguous. The ends were cut back, 4 bases at V and 0 bases at J, with 9 bases in the middle. Germline CDR1 is MRHNA and CDR2 is SNTAGT. The CDR3 has 14 residues.

The J gene is TRBJ2-1, the V gene TRBV29-1; TRBD2 matches 10 bases. Looked up from germline, CDR1 is SQVTM and CDR2 is ANQGSEA. The CDR3 consists of 15 residues. J gave up 1 base and V 7 bases, and 7 bases lay outside the gene matches. CDR3: CSGHGLAASYNEQFF. CDR3 nucleotides: TGCAGCGGCCACGGACTAGCGGCGTCCTACAATGAGCAGTTCTTC.

As regards this clone: At one end the junction does not follow the germline gene, possibly because of a read error. The rearrangement joins TRBV30 to TRBJ2-1; TRBD1 matches at 8 bases. In germline, CDR1 is GTSNPN, CDR2 SVGIG (reference sequence). The CDR3 spans 12 residues. The CDR3 sequence is CAWSPTDREKIF. The CDR3 coding sequence is TGTGCCTGGAGTCCGACGGACAGGGAGAAGATCTTC.

The rearrangement joins TRBV18 to TRBJ2-1, with D perhaps TRBD1 (6 bases). The germline V and J ends were trimmed by 0 bases and 6 bases, with 15 bases remaining between them. The CDR3 consists of 16 residues. In germline, CDR1 is KGHSH, CDR2 LQKENI. CDR3 sequence: CASSPPTGGRGNEQFF. Here the CDR3 DNA reads TGTGCCAGCTCACCACCTACCGGAGGCAGGGGCAATGAGCAGTTCTTC.

This clone was detected only a few times. CDR3 bases: TGTGCCAGCAGAAGGGGGACAGGGGAGACCCAGTACTTC. Translating gives CASRRGTGETQYF. This chain links TRBV2 with TRBJ2-5; 9 bases line up with TRBD1. The ends lost 6 bases at V and 5 bases at J; junction bases unmatched: 4. The CDR3 is 13 amino acids. Looked up from germline, CDR1 is SNHLY and CDR2 is FYNNEI.

The chain is built from TRBV25-1 and TRBJ1-2, with unresolved D. Germline values: CDR1 MGHDK, CDR2 SYGVNS. The V end was cut by 2 bases, the J end by 4 bases, with 8 bases between. The CDR3 covers 13 residues. The CDR3 protein is CASSETRSYGYTF. CDR3 bases: TGTGCCAGCAGTGAAACCCGGAGCTATGGCTACACCTTC.